A selection of T cell receptor beta chains follows, all from one sample in a study of T cells in Graves' hyperthyroidism and ophthalmopathy. TCRdb used MiXCR to reprocess the multiplex PCR reads, holding one entry per CDR3 protein. Counted here are approximately 330,000 distinct CDR3 sequences, roughly 20% occurring once; the ten biggest clones make up around 50%. Sequencing was done on a sample of blood. The receptors come from a woman in her fifties or sixties with Graves' hyperthyroidism. CDR3s include the opening cysteine and the closing phenylalanine or tryptophan. D genes are given only for firm matches. For some rows the clone size is stated as once, few or many, or as a class when expanded; others skip it.

V: TRBV5-1; J: TRBJ2-7; length: 14; D: TRBD1; size: few; CDR3: CASSETGDYHEQYF; DNA: TGCGCCAGCAGCGAGACAGGGGATTACCACGAGCAGTACTTC
V: TRBV27; J: TRBJ2-3; length: 13; D: .; size: many; CDR3: CASSGNFADTQYF; DNA: TGTGCCAGCAGTGGGAATTTCGCAGATACGCAGTATTTT
V: TRBV18; J: TRBJ2-5; length: 13; D: TRBD2; size: many; CDR3: CASSSGDQETQYF; DNA: TGTGCCAGCTCTAGCGGGGACCAAGAGACCCAGTACTTC
V: TRBV20-1; J: TRBJ2-3; length: 14; D: TRBD2; size: many; CDR3: CRVVAGGPTDTQYF; DNA: TGCAGGGTAGTAGCGGGAGGACCCACAGATACGCAGTATTTT
V: TRBV20-1; J: TRBJ1-2; length: 15; D: .; size: few; CDR3: CSASPAGVGSYGYTF; DNA: TGCAGTGCTAGCCCAGCCGGGGTAGGTAGCTATGGCTACACCTTC
V: TRBV12-5; J: TRBJ2-1; length: 11; D: .; size: few; CDR3: CASGLESDQFF; DNA: TGTGCTAGTGGTTTGGAGTCTGACCAGTTCTTC
V: TRBV7-9; J: TRBJ2-2; length: 16; D: .; size: few; CDR3: CASITPGRENTGELFF; DNA: TGTGCCAGCATCACACCCGGGCGGGAGAACACCGGGGAGCTGTTTTTT
V: TRBV5-4; J: TRBJ1-5; length: 16; D: .; size: .; CDR3: CASSSQTPDRDQPQHF; DNA: TGTGCCAGCAGCTCCCAGACCCCGGACAGAGATCAGCCCCAGCATTTT
V: TRBV30; J: TRBJ2-1; length: 13; D: .; size: few; CDR3: CAWAASGFNEQFF; DNA: TGTGCCTGGGCAGCCTCGGGGTTTAATGAGCAGTTCTTC
V: TRBV13; J: TRBJ2-5; length: 13; D: .; size: many; CDR3: CASSTGLGETQYF; DNA: TGTGCCAGCAGCACCGGCCTGGGGGAGACCCAGTACTTC
V: TRBV5-1; J: TRBJ1-4; length: 13; D: .; size: .; CDR3: CASSLEIGEKLFF; DNA: TGTGCCAGCAGCTTGGAGATTGGCGAAAAACTGTTTTTT
V: TRBV6-8; J: TRBJ2-2; length: 16; D: TRBD2; size: many; CDR3: CASSYPSGAYTGELFF; DNA: TGTGCCAGCAGTTATCCTAGCGGGGCCTATACCGGGGAGCTGTTTTTT
V: TRBV5-1; J: TRBJ1-2; length: 16; D: TRBD1; size: many; CDR3: CASSVGTASSNYGYTF; DNA: TGCGCCAGCAGCGTAGGGACAGCCTCTTCTAACTATGGCTACACCTTC
V: TRBV28; J: TRBJ2-4; length: 14; D: TRBD1; size: few; CDR3: CATNEGGQGDIQYF; DNA: TGTGCCACCAATGAGGGGGGACAGGGCGACATTCAGTACTTC
V: TRBV7-3; J: TRBJ1-1; length: 15; D: .; size: few; CDR3: CASSLQGVGHTEAFF; DNA: TGTGCCAGCAGCCTACAGGGTGTCGGTCACACTGAAGCTTTCTTT
V: TRBV10-3; J: TRBJ2-1; length: 13; D: .; size: many; CDR3: CAITPDSDNEQFF; DNA: TGTGCCATCACCCCCGACTCCGACAATGAGCAGTTCTTC
V: TRBV19; J: TRBJ1-2; length: 14; D: .; size: .; CDR3: CASSISQAGYGYTF; DNA: TGTGCCAGTAGTATTTCGCAGGCGGGGTATGGCTACACCTTC
V: TRBV7-9; J: TRBJ2-5; length: 15; D: .; size: few; CDR3: CASSSFAGIRETQYF; DNA: TGTGCCAGCAGCTCCTTTGCTGGGATTAGAGAGACCCAGTACTTC
V: TRBV6-1; J: TRBJ1-1; length: 12; D: .; size: few; CDR3: CASQYGNTEAFF; DNA: TGTGCCAGCCAGTATGGGAACACTGAAGCTTTCTTT
V: TRBV7-9; J: TRBJ1-1; length: 15; D: .; size: few; CDR3: CASSWGWDRNTEAFF; DNA: TGTGCCAGCAGCTGGGGGTGGGATAGGAACACTGAAGCTTTCTTT
V: TRBV12-3/TRBV12-4; J: TRBJ2-5; length: 13; D: .; size: many; CDR3: CASRRLGGETQYF; DNA: TGTGCCAGCAGACGGCTAGGAGGGGAGACCCAGTACTTC
V: TRBV9; J: TRBJ2-6; length: 16; D: TRBD2; size: .; CDR3: CASSVAAGAGANVLTF; DNA: TGTGCCAGCAGCGTAGCTGCGGGAGCCGGGGCCAACGTCCTGACTTTC
V: TRBV5-1; J: TRBJ1-1; length: 14; D: .; size: few; CDR3: CASSGRVGDTEAFF; DNA: TGCGCCAGCAGCGGCAGGGTGGGGGACACTGAAGCTTTCTTT
V: TRBV5-1; J: TRBJ2-5; length: 14; D: .; size: many; CDR3: CASSLARGTETQYF; DNA: TGCGCCAGCAGCTTGGCTCGGGGCACGGAGACCCAGTACTTC
V: TRBV20-1; J: TRBJ2-7; length: 13; D: .; size: many; CDR3: CSASSESSYEQYF; DNA: TGCAGTGCGTCCTCGGAGTCCTCCTACGAGCAGTACTTC
V: TRBV20-1; J: TRBJ1-1; length: 11; D: .; size: many; CDR3: CSASLNTEAFF; DNA: TGCAGTGCTAGCTTGAACACTGAAGCTTTCTTT
V: TRBV11-3; J: TRBJ2-1; length: 16; D: .; size: many; CDR3: CASSLDGVSSYNEQFF; DNA: TGTGCCAGCAGCTTGGATGGGGTTAGCTCCTACAATGAGCAGTTCTTC
V: TRBV18; J: TRBJ2-7; length: 14; D: .; size: many; CDR3: CASSPGVAEDEQYF; DNA: TGTGCCAGCTCACCAGGAGTAGCGGAAGACGAGCAGTACTTC
V: TRBV12-5; J: TRBJ2-5; length: 15; D: TRBD1; size: few; CDR3: CASGLIQGHEGTQYF; DNA: TGTGCTAGTGGTTTGATACAGGGGCATGAGGGGACCCAGTACTTC
V: TRBV12-3/TRBV12-4; J: TRBJ2-4; length: 12; D: .; size: .; CDR3: CASSIVEDIQYF; DNA: TGTGCCAGCTCCATTGTTGAGGACATTCAGTACTTC
V: TRBV18; J: TRBJ2-5; length: 12; D: .; size: many; CDR3: CASSPTGETQYF; DNA: TGTGCCAGCTCACCTACAGGGGAGACCCAGTACTTC
V: TRBV30; J: TRBJ1-2; length: 16; D: .; size: .; CDR3: CAWSSGGGDSGYGYTF; DNA: TGTGCCTGGAGTAGCGGGGGTGGGGATAGCGGCTATGGCTACACCTTC